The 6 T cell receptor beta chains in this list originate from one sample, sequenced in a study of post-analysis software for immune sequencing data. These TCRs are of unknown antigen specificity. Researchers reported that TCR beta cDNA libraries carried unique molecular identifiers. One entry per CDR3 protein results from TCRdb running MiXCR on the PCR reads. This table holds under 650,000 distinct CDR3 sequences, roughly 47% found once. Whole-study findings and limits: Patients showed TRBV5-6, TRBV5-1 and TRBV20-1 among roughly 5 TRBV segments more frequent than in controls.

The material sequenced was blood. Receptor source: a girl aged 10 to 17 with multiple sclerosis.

The CDR3 DNA sequence: TGCGCCAGCAGCCGCCCGGGACGACACCAAGAGACCCAGTACTTC. Translation gives CASSRPGRHQETQYF. The genes are TRBV4-1 and TRBJ2-5; D is tentatively TRBD1 or TRBD2 (5 bases each). The CDR3 runs 15 residues. The V end was cut by 4 bases, the J end by 0 bases, with 12 bases between. Per the germline V gene, CDR1 is MGHRA and CDR2 is YSYEKL.

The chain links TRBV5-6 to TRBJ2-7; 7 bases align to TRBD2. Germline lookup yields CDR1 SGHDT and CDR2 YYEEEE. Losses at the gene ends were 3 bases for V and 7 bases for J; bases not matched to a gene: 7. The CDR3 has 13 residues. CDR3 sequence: CASSWTSGREQYF. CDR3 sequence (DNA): TGTGCCAGCAGCTGGACTAGTGGGAGGGAGCAGTACTTC.

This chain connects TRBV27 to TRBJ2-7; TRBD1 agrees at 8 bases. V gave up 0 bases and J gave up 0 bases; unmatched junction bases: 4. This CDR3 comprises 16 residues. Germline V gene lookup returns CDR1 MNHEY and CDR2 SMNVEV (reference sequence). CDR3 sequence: CASSLSRDRSSYEQYF. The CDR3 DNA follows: TGTGCCAGCAGTTTATCGAGGGACAGGAGCTCCTACGAGCAGTACTTC.

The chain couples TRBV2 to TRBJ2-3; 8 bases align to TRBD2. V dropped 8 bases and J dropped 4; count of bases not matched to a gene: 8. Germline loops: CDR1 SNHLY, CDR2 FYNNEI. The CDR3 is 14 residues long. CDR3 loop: CASVDGGASDTQYF. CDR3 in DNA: TGTGCCAGCGTGGACGGGGGGGCCTCAGATACGCAGTATTTT.

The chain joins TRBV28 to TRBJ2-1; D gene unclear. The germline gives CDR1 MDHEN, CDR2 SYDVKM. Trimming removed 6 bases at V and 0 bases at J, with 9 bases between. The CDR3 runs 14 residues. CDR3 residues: CASSRPSSYNEQFF. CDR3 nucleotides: TGTGCCAGCAGCCGCCCCAGCTCCTACAATGAGCAGTTCTTC. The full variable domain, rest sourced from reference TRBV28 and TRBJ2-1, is DVKVTQSSRYLVKRTGEKVFLECVQDMDHENMFWYRQDPGLGLRLIYFSYDVKMKEKGDIPEGYSVSREKKERFSLILESASTNQTSMYLCASSRPSSYNEQFFGPGTRLTVL.

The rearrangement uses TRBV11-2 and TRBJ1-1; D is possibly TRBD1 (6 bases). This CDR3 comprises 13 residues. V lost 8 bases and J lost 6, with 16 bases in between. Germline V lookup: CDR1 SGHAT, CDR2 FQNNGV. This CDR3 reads CASGLTGMAEAFF. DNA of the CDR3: TGTGCCAGCGGGTTAACAGGGATGGCTGAAGCTTTCTTT.